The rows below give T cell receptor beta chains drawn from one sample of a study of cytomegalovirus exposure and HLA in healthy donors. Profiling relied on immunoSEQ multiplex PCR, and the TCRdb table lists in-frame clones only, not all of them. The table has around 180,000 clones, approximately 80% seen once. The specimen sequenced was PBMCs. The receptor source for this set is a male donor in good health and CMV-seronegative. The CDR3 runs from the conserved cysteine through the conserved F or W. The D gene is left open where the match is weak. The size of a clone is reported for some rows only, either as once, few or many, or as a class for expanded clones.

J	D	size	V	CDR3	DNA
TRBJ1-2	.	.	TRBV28	CATSANYGYTF	TGTGCCACCTCAGCTAACTATGGCTACACCTTC
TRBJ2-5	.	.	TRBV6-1	CASSARGYQETQYF	TGTGCCAGCAGTGCCAGGGGCTACCAAGAGACCCAGTACTTC
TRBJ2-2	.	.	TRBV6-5	CASSYAGRTGELFF	TGTGCCAGCAGTTACGCAGGGCGTACCGGGGAGCTGTTTTTT
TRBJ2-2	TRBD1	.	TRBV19	CASRDRFRELFF	TGTGCCAGTAGGGACAGGTTCCGGGAGCTGTTTTTT
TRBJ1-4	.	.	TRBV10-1	CASSPDRSNEKLFF	TGCGCCAGCAGCCCCGACAGATCTAATGAAAAACTGTTTTTT
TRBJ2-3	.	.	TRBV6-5	CASRVVGNTDTQYF	TGTGCCAGCAGGGTCGTCGGGAACACAGATACGCAGTATTTT
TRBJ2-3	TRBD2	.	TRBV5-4	CASSLDGGGFTDTQYF	TGTGCCAGCAGCTTGGATGGGGGGGGGTTCACAGATACGCAGTATTTT
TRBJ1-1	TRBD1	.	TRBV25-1	CASRGQGSTEAFF	TGTGCCAGCAGGGGACAGGGGAGCACTGAAGCTTTCTTT
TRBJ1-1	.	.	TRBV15	CATSSSTSGTEAFF	TGTGCCACCAGCAGTTCTACTTCGGGCACTGAAGCTTTCTTT
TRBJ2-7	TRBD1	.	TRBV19	CASSTLPGQGANEQYF	TGTGCCAGTAGTACTCTCCCGGGACAGGGGGCCAACGAGCAGTACTTC
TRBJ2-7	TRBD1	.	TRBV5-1	CASSLYGQGDEQYF	TGCGCCAGCAGCTTGTATGGACAGGGGGACGAGCAGTACTTC
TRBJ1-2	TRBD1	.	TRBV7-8	CASSPFDRGPDINGYTF	TGTGCCAGCAGCCCGTTCGACAGGGGCCCCGATATTAATGGCTACACCTTC
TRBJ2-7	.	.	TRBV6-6	CASSYSGGVGYEQYF	TGTGCCAGCAGTTACTCGGGCGGGGTGGGCTACGAGCAGTACTTC
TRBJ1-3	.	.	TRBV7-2	CASAGIGNTIYF	TGTGCCAGCGCGGGGATCGGAAACACCATATATTTT
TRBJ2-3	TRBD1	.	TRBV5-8	CASRLTGVGDTQYF	TGTGCCAGCAGACTGACAGGGGTGGGAGATACGCAGTATTTT
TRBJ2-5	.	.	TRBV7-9	CASSKQGRQTQYF	TGTGCCAGCAGCAAACAGGGGAGGCAGACCCAGTACTTC
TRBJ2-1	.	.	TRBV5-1	CASSLVEGFYNEQFF	TGCGCCAGCAGCTTGGTTGAGGGTTTCTACAATGAGCAGTTCTTC
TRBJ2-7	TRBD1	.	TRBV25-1	CASSRTGGWDEQYF	TGTGCCAGCAGCAGGACAGGGGGCTGGGACGAGCAGTACTTC
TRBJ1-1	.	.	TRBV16	CASSQFRSRNTEAFF	TGTGCCAGCAGCCAATTTCGTAGCAGGAACACTGAAGCTTTCTTT
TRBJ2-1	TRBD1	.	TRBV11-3	CASSLDIGQGLGNEQFF	TGTGCCAGCAGCTTAGATATAGGACAGGGCTTAGGGAATGAGCAGTTCTTC
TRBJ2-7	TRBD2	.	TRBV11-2	CASRQPGLASYEQYF	TGTGCCAGCAGGCAACCGGGACTAGCAAGCTACGAGCAGTACTTC
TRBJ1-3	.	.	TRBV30	CAWTRDIPAGNTIYF	TGTGCCTGGACCCGGGACATTCCAGCTGGAAACACCATATATTTT
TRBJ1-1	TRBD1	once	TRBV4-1	CASSQTGEGTEAFF	TGCGCCAGCAGCCAGACAGGGGAGGGCACTGAAGCTTTCTTT
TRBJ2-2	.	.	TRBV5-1	CASSQNPGSNTGELFF	TGCGCCAGCAGCCAAAACCCGGGGTCGAACACCGGGGAGCTGTTTTTT
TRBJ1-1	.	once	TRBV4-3	CASSQDSTSLEAFF	TGCGCCAGCAGCCAAGATTCGACAAGCTTGGAAGCTTTCTTT
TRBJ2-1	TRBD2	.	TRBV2	CASSAAGVVYNEQFF	TGTGCCAGCAGTGCGGCGGGAGTGGTTTACAATGAGCAGTTCTTC
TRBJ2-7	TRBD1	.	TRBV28	CASSPRTGAAEQYF	TGTGCCAGCAGTCCCCGGACAGGGGCCGCCGAGCAGTACTTC
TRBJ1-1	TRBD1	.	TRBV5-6	CASSIKDRVRTEAFF	TGTGCCAGCAGCATCAAAGACAGGGTGAGAACTGAAGCTTTCTTT
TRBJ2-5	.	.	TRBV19	CASSPRRAQGGQETQYF	TGTGCCAGTAGTCCCAGGAGGGCCCAGGGGGGCCAAGAGACCCAGTACTTC
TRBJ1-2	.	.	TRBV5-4	CASSLLGGGSNYGYTF	TGTGCCAGCAGCTTGCTCGGGGGTGGCTCTAACTATGGCTACACCTTC
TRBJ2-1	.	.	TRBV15	CATSSARVLRDEQFF	TGTGCCACCAGCAGTGCCCGGGTCCTTCGAGATGAGCAGTTCTTC
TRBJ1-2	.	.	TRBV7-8	CASSLGTIYGYTF	TGTGCCAGCAGCCTGGGGACTATCTATGGCTACACCTTC
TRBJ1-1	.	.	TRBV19	CASSARGMNTEAFF	TGTGCCAGTAGTGCCAGGGGCATGAACACTGAAGCTTTCTTT
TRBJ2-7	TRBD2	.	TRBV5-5	CASTGRGLARDEQYF	TGTGCCAGCACCGGAAGGGGACTAGCGAGAGACGAGCAGTACTTC
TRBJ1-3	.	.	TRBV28	CASSFTGGGNTIYF	TGTGCCAGCAGTTTTACGGGAGGTGGAAACACCATATATTTT
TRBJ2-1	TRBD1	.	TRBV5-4	CASSLAGTGGIDEQFF	TGTGCCAGCAGCTTGGCCGGGACAGGGGGAATCGATGAGCAGTTCTTC
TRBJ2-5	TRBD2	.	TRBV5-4	CASSATSGEGETQYF	TGTGCCAGCAGCGCGACTAGCGGGGAGGGAGAGACCCAGTACTTC